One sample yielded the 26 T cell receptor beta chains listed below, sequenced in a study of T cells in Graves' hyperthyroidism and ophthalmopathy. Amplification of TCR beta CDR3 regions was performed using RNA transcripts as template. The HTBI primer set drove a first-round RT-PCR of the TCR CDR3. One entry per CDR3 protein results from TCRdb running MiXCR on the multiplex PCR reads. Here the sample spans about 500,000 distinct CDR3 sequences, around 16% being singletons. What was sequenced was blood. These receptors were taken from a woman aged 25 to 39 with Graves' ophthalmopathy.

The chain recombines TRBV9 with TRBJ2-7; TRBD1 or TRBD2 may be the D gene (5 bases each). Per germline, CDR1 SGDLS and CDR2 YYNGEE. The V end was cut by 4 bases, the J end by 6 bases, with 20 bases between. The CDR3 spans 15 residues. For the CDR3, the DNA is TGTGCCAGCAGCTTACGGGACGGAGATCTCGTCGAGCAGTACTTC. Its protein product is CASSLRDGDLVEQYF.

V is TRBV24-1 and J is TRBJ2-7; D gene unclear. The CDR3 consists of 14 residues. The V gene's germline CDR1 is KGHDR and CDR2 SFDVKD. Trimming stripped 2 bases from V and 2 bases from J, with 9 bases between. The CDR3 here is CATSDSNSPYEQYF. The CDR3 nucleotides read TGTGCCACCAGTGATTCCAACTCGCCCTACGAGCAGTACTTC.

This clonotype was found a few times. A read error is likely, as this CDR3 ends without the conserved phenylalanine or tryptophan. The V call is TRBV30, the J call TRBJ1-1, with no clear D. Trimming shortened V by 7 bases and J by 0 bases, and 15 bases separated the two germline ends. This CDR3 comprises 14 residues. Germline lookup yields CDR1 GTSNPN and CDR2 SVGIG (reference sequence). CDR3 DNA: TGTGCCTTATTCCTTGGGTTTGTGAACACTGAAGCTTTCTCT. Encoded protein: CALFLGFVNTEAFS.

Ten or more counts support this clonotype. DNA of the CDR3: TGTGCCAGCAGTTTCAGACAGGGAAGGACAGATACGCAGTATTTT. Residues: CASSFRQGRTDTQYF. The chain is built from TRBV12-3 or TRBV12-4 and TRBJ2-3; TRBD1 matches at 7 bases. This CDR3 has 15 residues. V shed 3 bases and J 3 bases; nucleotides not matched to a gene: 6.

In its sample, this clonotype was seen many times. The DNA of the CDR3 is TGTGCCAGCAGCCCGGGGGTATATGGCTACACCTTC. This gives the protein CASSPGVYGYTF. The V gene is TRBV11-2, the J gene TRBJ1-2; perhaps TRBD1 as D (5 bases). V lost 5 bases to trimming and J lost 5 bases, with 9 bases between them. This CDR3 has 12 residues. From germline, CDR1 is SGHAT and CDR2 FQNNGV.

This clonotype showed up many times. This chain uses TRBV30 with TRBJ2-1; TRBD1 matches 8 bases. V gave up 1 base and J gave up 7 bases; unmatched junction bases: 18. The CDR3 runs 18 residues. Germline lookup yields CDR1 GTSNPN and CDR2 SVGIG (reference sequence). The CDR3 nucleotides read TGTGCCTGGAGTGAAATTTGGACAGGGATGGGTACGGGGAATGAGCAGTTCTTC. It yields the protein CAWSEIWTGMGTGNEQFF.

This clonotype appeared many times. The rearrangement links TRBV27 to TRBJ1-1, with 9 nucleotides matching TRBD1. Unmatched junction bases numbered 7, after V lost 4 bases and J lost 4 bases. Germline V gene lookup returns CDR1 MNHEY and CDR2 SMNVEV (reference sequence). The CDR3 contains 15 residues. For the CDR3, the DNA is TGTGCCAGCAGTTACTCCGGGACAGGGTTCACTGAAGCTTTCTTT. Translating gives CASSYSGTGFTEAFF.

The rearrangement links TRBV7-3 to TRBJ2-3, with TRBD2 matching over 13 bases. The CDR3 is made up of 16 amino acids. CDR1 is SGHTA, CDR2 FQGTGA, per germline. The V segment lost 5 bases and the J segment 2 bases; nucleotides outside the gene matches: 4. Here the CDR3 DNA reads TGTGCCAGCAGCCTTGGGACTAGCGGGGACACAGATACGCAGTATTTT. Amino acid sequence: CASSLGTSGDTDTQYF.

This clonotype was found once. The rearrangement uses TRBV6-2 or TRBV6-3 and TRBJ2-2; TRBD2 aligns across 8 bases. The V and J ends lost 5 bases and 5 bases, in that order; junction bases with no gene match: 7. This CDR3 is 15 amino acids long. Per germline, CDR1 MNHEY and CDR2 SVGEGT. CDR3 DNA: TGTGCCAGCAGTACCGGGACTAGTGATACCGGGGAGCTGTTTTTT. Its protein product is CASSTGTSDTGELFF.

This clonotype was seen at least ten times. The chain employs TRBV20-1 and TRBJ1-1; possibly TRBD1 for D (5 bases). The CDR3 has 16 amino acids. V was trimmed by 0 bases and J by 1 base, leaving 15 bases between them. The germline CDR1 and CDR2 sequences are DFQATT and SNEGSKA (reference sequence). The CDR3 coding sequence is TGCAGTGCTAGAGATGCGGGGGGGTCAACGAACACTGAAGCTTTCTTT. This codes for CSARDAGGSTNTEAFF.

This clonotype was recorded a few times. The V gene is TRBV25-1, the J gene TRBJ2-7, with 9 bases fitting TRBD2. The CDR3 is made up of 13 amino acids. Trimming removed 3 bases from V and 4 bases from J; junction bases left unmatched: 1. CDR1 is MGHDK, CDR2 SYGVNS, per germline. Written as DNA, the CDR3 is TGTGCCAGCAGTGATGCGGGAGGGTACGAGCAGTACTTC. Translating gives CASSDAGGYEQYF.

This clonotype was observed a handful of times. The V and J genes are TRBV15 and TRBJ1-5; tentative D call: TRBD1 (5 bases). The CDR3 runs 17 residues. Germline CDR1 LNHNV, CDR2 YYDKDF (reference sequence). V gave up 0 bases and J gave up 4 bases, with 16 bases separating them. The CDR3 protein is CATSRDGRSWGNQPQHF. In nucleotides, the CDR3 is TGTGCCACCAGCAGAGATGGGAGAAGTTGGGGGAATCAGCCCCAGCATTTT.

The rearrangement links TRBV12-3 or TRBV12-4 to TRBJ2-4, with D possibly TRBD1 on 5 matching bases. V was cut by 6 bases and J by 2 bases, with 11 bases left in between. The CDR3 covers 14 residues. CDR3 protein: CASRNGHSKNIQYF. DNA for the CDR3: TGTGCCAGCAGGAACGGACATTCCAAAAACATTCAGTACTTC.

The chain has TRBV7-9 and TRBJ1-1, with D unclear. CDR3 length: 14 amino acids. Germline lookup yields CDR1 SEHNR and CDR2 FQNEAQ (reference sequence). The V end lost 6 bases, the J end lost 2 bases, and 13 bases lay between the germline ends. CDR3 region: CASRTGAVNTEAFF. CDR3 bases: TGTGCCAGCAGGACCGGCGCGGTTAACACTGAAGCTTTCTTT.

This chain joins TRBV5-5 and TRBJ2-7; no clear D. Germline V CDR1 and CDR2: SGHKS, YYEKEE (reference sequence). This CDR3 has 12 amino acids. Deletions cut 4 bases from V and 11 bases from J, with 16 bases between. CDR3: CASSVDGPREYF. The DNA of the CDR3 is TGTGCCAGCAGCGTGGACGGACCTAGGGAGTACTTC. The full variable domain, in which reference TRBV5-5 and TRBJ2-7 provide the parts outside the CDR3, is DAGVTQSPTHLIKTRGQQVTLRCSPISGHKSVSWYQQVLGQGPQFIFQYYEKEERGRGNFPDRFSARQFPNYSSELNVNALLLGDSALYLCASSVDGPREYFGPGTRLTVT.

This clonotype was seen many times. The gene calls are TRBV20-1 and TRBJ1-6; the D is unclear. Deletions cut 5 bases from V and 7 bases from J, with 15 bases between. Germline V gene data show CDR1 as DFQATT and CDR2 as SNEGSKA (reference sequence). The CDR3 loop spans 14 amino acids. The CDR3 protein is CSASDPTENSPLHF. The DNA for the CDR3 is TGCAGTGCTTCCGACCCGACGGAAAATTCACCCCTCCACTTT.

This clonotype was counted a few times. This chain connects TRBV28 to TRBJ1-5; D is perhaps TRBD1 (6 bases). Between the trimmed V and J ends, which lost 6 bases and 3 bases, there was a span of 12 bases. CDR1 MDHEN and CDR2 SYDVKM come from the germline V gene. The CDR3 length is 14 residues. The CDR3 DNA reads TGTGCCAGCAGGCCCGGGACACCCAATCAGCCCCAGCATTTT. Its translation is CASRPGTPNQPQHF. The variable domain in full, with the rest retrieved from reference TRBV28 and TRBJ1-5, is DVKVTQSSRYLVKRTGEKVFLECVQDMDHENMFWYRQDPGLGLRLIYFSYDVKMKEKGDIPEGYSVSREKKERFSLILESASTNQTSMYLCASRPGTPNQPQHFGDGTRLSIL.

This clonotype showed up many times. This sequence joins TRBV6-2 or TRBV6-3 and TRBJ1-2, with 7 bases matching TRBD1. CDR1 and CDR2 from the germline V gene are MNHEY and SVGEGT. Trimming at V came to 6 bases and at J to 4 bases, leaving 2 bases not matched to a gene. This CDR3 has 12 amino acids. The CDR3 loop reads CASRGQVYGYTF. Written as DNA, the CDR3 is TGTGCCAGCAGAGGACAGGTCTATGGCTACACCTTC.

CDR3 region: CSAREQADTEAFF. CDR3 DNA: TGCAGTGCTAGGGAACAGGCCGACACTGAAGCTTTCTTT. The chain joins TRBV20-1 to TRBJ1-1; a possible D gene is TRBD1 (5 bases). This CDR3 comprises 13 residues. Germline V lookup: CDR1 DFQATT, CDR2 SNEGSKA (reference sequence). The V end lost 3 bases, the J end lost 3 bases, and 11 bases lay between the germline ends.

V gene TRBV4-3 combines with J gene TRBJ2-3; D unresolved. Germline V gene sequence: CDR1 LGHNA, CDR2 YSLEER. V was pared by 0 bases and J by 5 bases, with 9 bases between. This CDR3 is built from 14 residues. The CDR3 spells CASSQDARQDTQYF. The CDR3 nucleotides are TGCGCCAGCAGCCAAGATGCGAGGCAAGATACGCAGTATTTT.

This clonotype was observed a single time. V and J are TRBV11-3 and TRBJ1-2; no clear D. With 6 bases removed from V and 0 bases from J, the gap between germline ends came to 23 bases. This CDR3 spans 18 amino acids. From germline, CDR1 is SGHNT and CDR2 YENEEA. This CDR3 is CASSKGPSRYTPNYGYTF. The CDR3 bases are TGTGCCAGCAGTAAAGGACCGTCGCGGTACACTCCTAACTATGGCTACACCTTC.

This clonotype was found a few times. The CDR3 region has the DNA TGTGCCATCAGTGACAAAAGACTAGCGGGAGTTAACGAGCAGTACTTC. Amino acid sequence: CAISDKRLAGVNEQYF. This chain joins TRBV10-3 and TRBJ2-7, with 12 bases identical to TRBD2. The CDR3 totals 16 residues. J lost 5 bases, V lost 3 bases, and 8 bases had no gene match. Germline values: CDR1 ENHRY, CDR2 SYGVKD.

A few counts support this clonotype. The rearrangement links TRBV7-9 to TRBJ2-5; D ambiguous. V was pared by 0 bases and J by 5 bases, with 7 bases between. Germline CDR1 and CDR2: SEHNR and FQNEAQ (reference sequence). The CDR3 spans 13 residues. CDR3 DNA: TGTGCCAGCAGCTTAGCCGTCGGGGAGACCCAGTACTTC. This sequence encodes CASSLAVGETQYF.

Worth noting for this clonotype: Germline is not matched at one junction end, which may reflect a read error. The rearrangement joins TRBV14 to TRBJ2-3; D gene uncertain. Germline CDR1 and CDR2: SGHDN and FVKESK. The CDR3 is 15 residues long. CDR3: CTSSQLPGVADTQYF. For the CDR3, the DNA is TGTACCAGCAGCCAACTTCCAGGTGTTGCAGATACGCAGTATTTT.

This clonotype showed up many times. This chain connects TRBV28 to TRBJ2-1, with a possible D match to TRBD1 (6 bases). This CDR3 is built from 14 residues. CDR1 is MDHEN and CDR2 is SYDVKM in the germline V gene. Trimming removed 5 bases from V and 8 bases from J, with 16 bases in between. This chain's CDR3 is CASSEQGLVDEQFF. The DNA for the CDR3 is TGTGCCAGCAGTGAACAGGGATTGGTAGATGAGCAGTTCTTC.

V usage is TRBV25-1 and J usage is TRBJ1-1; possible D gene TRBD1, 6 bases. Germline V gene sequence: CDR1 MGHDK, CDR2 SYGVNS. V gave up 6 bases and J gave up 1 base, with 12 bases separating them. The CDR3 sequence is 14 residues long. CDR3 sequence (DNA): TGTGCCAGCAGGCCAGGGGATAAGAACACTGAAGCTTTCTTT. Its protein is CASRPGDKNTEAFF.